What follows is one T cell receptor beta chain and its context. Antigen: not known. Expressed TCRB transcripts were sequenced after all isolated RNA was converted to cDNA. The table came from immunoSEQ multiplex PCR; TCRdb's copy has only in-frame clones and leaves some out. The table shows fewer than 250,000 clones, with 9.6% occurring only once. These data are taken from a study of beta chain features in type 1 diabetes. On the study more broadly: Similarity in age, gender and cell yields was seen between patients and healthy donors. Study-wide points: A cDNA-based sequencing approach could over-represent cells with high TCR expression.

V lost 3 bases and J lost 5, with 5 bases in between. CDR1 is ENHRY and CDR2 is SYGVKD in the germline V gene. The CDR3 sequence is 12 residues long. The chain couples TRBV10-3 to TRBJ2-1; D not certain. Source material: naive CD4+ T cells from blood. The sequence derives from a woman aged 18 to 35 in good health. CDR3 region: CAISDSDNEQFF. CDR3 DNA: TGTGCCATCAGTGACAGCGACAATGAGCAGTTCTTC.